This T cell receptor beta chain was recovered during a study of blood T cell repertoires in COVID-19 (dated by TCRdb to about 2020). Study-level background: The collaborator samples originated in the United States, Italy and Spain and spanned the acute and convalescent phases of COVID-19. The material from the prospective study consisted of cDNA or gDNA derived from T cells, B-cell-depleted T cells, or PBMCs. The samples were drawn from the first 160 participants of the ongoing ImmuneRACE study and from 950 to 1,500 subjects provided by 6 global collaborators. The sample metadata nearly always contained a de-identified subject ID, COVID-19 status, age in years and sex. Subjects who had been exposed to COVID-19, were actively infected with it, or had recovered from it provided the deeply sampled blood TCRbeta repertoires that made up the dataset. The repertoires were released in a freely available public database intended as a resource for research on the immune response to SARS-CoV-2. Where HLA class I and class II types were available, the types were taken from metadata supplied by the sample provider, not from assay-based typing.

The immunoSEQ Assay, a bias-controlled multiplex PCR, was used to amplify TCRbeta CDR3 regions from genomic DNA. The paper's processing steps were these. The number of nucleated cells in each sample was estimated from the amplification of reference gene primers within the assay. To quantify the absolute abundance of each unique TCRbeta CDR3 rearrangement, sequence reads were collapsed and filtered. Productive Simpson clonality was computed per sample as the square root of Simpson's diversity index over productive rearrangements. TCRdb stores this immuneACCESS table with in-frame sequences only. Part of the clones is absent; in the studies checked, under half of the shortfall reflects unresolved V genes, and no reason is known for the rest. V and J calls and clone size are copied from that table; D and trimming were computed from the DNA. For this sample there are about 180,000 clones; approximately 80% appear just once. Together, the top ten hold around 15% of the sample.

The paper's findings and limits, for the study overall: Clinical and demographic metadata were provided uncurated, with the amount varying by source and participant.

Participants in the prospective study were aged roughly 18 to 100 years, lived in some 24 United States geographic areas, and enrolled through a virtual design. To assign participants to cohorts, the prospective study relied on clinical history that participants themselves reported in a screening survey and a study questionnaire. A participant counted as exposed if, within 2 weeks of entering the study, that participant had been in contact with someone who had a PCR-confirmed or clinician-diagnosed COVID-19 case. Mobile phlebotomists in the prospective study collected whole blood, serum and a nasopharyngeal or oropharyngeal swab from every participant. Prospective study participants could optionally give additional blood draws and questionnaires over an approximately two-month period. Before DNA extraction, prospective study blood samples were shipped either frozen or at room temperature. Turning to this clone: Its antigen has not been determined. No base quality information exists; no much larger clone differs at one position.

The material sequenced was PBMCs or T cells enriched from blood (not recorded which). This sequence originates from a man between 60 and 70 years old who had been exposed to COVID-19.

The CDR3 region reads CASSLSYRTGATGELFF. The DNA is as follows: TGTGCCAGCAGTTTATCCTACAGGACAGGAGCCACCGGGGAGCTGTTTTTT. The chain uses TRBV28 and TRBJ2-2; TRBD1 lines up with 7 middle nucleotides. V has 1 base trimmed and J has 4 bases trimmed; junction bases matching no gene number 9. From the cysteine through the phenylalanine, the CDR3 covers 17 amino acids. CDR3 DNA only is kept here, 51 bases in frame from base 1. The germline V gene supplies CDR1 MDHEN and CDR2 SYDVKM.